Sequencing of this T cell receptor beta chain was carried out in a study of T-cell memory formation after mild COVID-19. Germline assignment: CDR1 SGHTA and CDR2 FQGTGA. Trimming stripped 4 bases from V and 7 bases from J, with 12 bases between. The CDR3 has 13 amino acids. This clonotype has just a few counts. TCRdb reprocessed the 5' RACE reads via MiXCR and lists one record per CDR3 protein. The profile shows around 390,000 distinct CDR3 sequences, more than 15% of them singletons. The TCR was taken from a man aged 18 to 29 who had mild COVID-19 (a few samples of this study predate the infection). Cell type and time point are not known. What was sequenced was PBMCs or a T cell subset sorted from them (not recorded which). V gene TRBV7-3 combines with J gene TRBJ2-3, with D hard to call. The CDR3 sequence is CASSSSLYHTQYF. The CDR3 DNA reads TGTGCCAGCAGCTCTTCCCTTTATCATACGCAGTATTTT.